This entry describes one T cell receptor beta chain. The record originates from a study of PD-1 blockade in classical Hodgkin lymphoma. Whole-study context: Intravenous infusions of nivolumab 3 mg/kg reached patients every 2 weeks.

Looked up from germline, CDR1 is LGHNA and CDR2 is YNFKEQ. The V end was cut by 0 bases, the J end by 5 bases, with 8 bases between. The CDR3 runs to 14 residues. Produced via immunoSEQ multiplex PCR; TCRdb's table is partial and in-frame only. The sample has about 50,000 clones; almost 90% are singletons. Time point reported: cycle 4 day 1 (C4D1), after 6 weeks of nivolumab. Each and every patient relapsed after autologous stem cell transplantation, and patients got differing brentuximab vedotin exposure. V is TRBV4-2 and J is TRBJ1-5; a possible D gene is TRBD1 (5 bases). The source of this sequence is a human donor with classical Hodgkin lymphoma. Sequencing was performed on peripheral blood mononuclear cells (PBMCs), taken before the fourth cycle of nivolumab. As DNA, the CDR3 is TGTGCCAGCAGCCAAGATTCGGGGCATCAGCCCCAGCATTTT. Amino acid sequence: CASSQDSGHQPQHF.